Included here is one TCR beta chain sequence, with context. Its antigen is currently unknown. These data come from a study of cytomegalovirus exposure and HLA in healthy donors. Findings and caveats of the study: Among the CMV-associated chains, three were confirmed in vitro as specific for CMV antigens. The listing of 150 or so TCR beta chains classed them as cytomegalovirus-associated. Most TCR sequences proved rare, with some public TCRs found in many donors.

In the PCR, 60 Vbeta and 13 Jbeta primers were used. TCRdb keeps only in-frame clones here, not all; method: immunoSEQ multiplex PCR. The table has roughly 97,000 clones, over 60% seen once. At the time of sampling, donors were nominally healthy, though unrecorded immune exposures were likely. The sample comprised PBMCs. This receptor was identified in a man in his 60s in good health and CMV-seropositive.

The CDR3 DNA reads as TGTGCCAGTAGACAGGGGCCGAACACCGGGGAGCTGTTTTTT. Residues: CASRQGPNTGELFF. V is TRBV19 and J is TRBJ2-2, with 7 bases fitting TRBD1. The CDR3 runs to 14 residues. The germline CDR1 and CDR2 sequences are LNHDA and SQIVND (reference sequence). The V segment lost 6 bases and the J segment 0 bases; nucleotides outside the gene matches: 1.